Following are 23 T cell receptor beta chains from one sample sequenced in a study of shared clonotypes between healthy human individuals. TCRdb keeps only in-frame clones here, not all; method: immunoSEQ multiplex PCR. This repertoire shows under 1,900,000 clones, approximately 98.5% found once; its top ten account for around 0.38%. Material: naive CD4+ T cells sorted from blood. Documented subset: CD45RA+ positively selected. These receptors all come from a man under 40 in good health.

V gene TRBV7-8 combines with J gene TRBJ2-7, with TRBD2 identical over 8 bases. Trimming at V came to 4 bases and at J to 3 bases, leaving 20 bases not matched to a gene. This CDR3 contains 19 residues. The V gene's germline CDR1 is SGHVS and CDR2 FQNEAQ. In nucleotides, the CDR3 is TGTGCCAGCAGCTCGCAGGGGACTAGTCTGTATTCGATCTTCTACGAGCAGTACTTC. It specifies CASSSQGTSLYSIFYEQYF.

The rearrangement uses TRBV5-1 and TRBJ2-5; TRBD2 agrees at 9 bases. Germline lookup yields CDR1 SGHRS and CDR2 YFSETQ. Unmatched junction bases numbered 9, after V lost 0 bases and J lost 6 bases. The CDR3 loop spans 16 amino acids. The CDR3 sequence is CASSLGSGSWGKTQYF. The CDR3 region has the DNA TGCGCCAGCAGCTTGGGTAGCGGGAGTTGGGGAAAGACCCAGTACTTC.

CDR3 in amino acids: CASSYGRTPGSEQYF. CDR3 sequence (DNA): TGTGCCAGCAGTTACGGGCGGACCCCGGGGAGCGAGCAGTACTTC. This chain uses TRBV6-6 with TRBJ2-7, with D tentatively TRBD2 (5 bases). Trimming took 2 bases from V and 6 from J, leaving 17 bases between them. Germline CDR1 MNHNY, CDR2 SVGAGI (reference sequence). There are 15 residues in the CDR3.

This clone was found once. The rearrangement joins TRBV5-1 to TRBJ2-3; TRBD2 matches at 9 bases. The CDR3 length is 16 residues. The V gene end was trimmed by 4 bases and the J gene end by 2 bases; junction bases not matched to a gene: 8. Germline V CDR1 and CDR2: SGHRS, YFSETQ. CDR3 DNA: TGCGCCAGCAGCGCGGAGGGACTAGCCCCCACAGATACGCAGTATTTT. Translated, it gives CASSAEGLAPTDTQYF. Filled out from reference TRBV5-1 and TRBJ2-3, the complete variable domain reads KAGVTQTPRYLIKTRGQQVTLSCSPISGHRSVSWYQQTPGQGLQFLFEYFSETQRNKGNFPGRFSGRQFSNSRSEMNVSTLELGDSALYLCASSAEGLAPTDTQYFGPGTRLTVL.

The V gene is TRBV5-1, the J gene TRBJ1-1, with TRBD1 identical over 7 bases. Germline CDR1 SGHRS, CDR2 YFSETQ. V trimming: 7 bases; J trimming: 5 bases; junction bases outside the gene matches: 8. This CDR3 spans 13 amino acids. CDR3 bases: TGCGCCAGCGGAAGACAGGGTGCTACTGAAGCTTTCTTT. Translated: CASGRQGATEAFF.

The chain links TRBV6-6 to TRBJ2-3; possibly TRBD2 for D (6 bases). V was trimmed by 6 bases and J by 1 base, leaving 14 bases between them. CDR3 length: 15 amino acids. From germline, CDR1 is MNHNY and CDR2 SVGAGI (reference sequence). CDR3 sequence reads: CASRDYRRGTDTQYF. The CDR3 DNA follows: TGTGCCAGCAGGGACTACCGGAGGGGCACAGATACGCAGTATTTT.

The count of this clone is one. The V call is TRBV6-5, the J call TRBJ1-2; 10 nucleotides align to TRBD1. Germline V lookup: CDR1 MNHEY, CDR2 SVGAGI. The CDR3 loop spans 15 amino acids. The J segment lost 4 bases and the V segment lost 5 bases, leaving 7 bases of the junction unmatched. The CDR3 nucleotides are TGTGCCAGCAGTAACCCGGGACAGGGGACCTATGGCTACACCTTC. As protein: CASSNPGQGTYGYTF.

The chain joins TRBV30 to TRBJ2-1; perhaps TRBD1 as D (6 bases). Germline CDR1 is GTSNPN and CDR2 is SVGIG (reference sequence). Deletions cut 5 bases from V and 6 bases from J, with 14 bases between. The CDR3 totals 13 residues. The CDR3 spells CAWGGTRGNEQFF. The CDR3 DNA is TGTGCCTGGGGGGGCACTAGAGGCAATGAGCAGTTCTTC.

V usage is TRBV7-2 and J usage is TRBJ1-5, with 10 positions matching TRBD1. The CDR3 totals 15 residues. J was trimmed by 7 bases and V by 4 bases; bases with no gene match: 7. Germline CDR1 SGHTA, CDR2 FQGNSA. The CDR3 loop reads CASSSGQGSGQPQHF. CDR3 DNA: TGTGCCAGCAGCTCGGGACAGGGGTCGGGCCAGCCCCAGCATTTT.

This sequence joins TRBV7-2 and TRBJ2-7, with TRBD2 identical over 7 bases. This CDR3 region has 14 residues. With 4 bases clipped from V and 7 bases from J, the junction kept 10 bases outside the gene matches. Per germline, CDR1 SGHTA and CDR2 FQGNSA. CDR3 in amino acids: CASSSRAGVREQYF. The CDR3 region has the DNA TGTGCCAGCAGCTCTCGGGCGGGAGTACGGGAGCAGTACTTC.

The chain links TRBV7-2 to TRBJ2-7; D not certain. V shed 1 base and J shed 3 bases, with 13 bases lying between them. The CDR3 length is 15 residues. CDR1 and CDR2 from the germline V gene are SGHTA and FQGNSA. For the CDR3, the DNA is TGTGCCAGCAGCTTAGACGGTCAATTTCGCTACGAGCAGTACTTC. This translates into CASSLDGQFRYEQYF. The entire variable domain, with the rest obtained from reference TRBV7-2 and TRBJ2-7, is as follows: GAGVSQSPSNKVTEKGKDVELRCDPISGHTALYWYRQSLGQGLEFLIYFQGNSAPDKSGLPSDRFSAERTGGSVSTLTIQRTQQEDSAVYLCASSLDGQFRYEQYFGPGTRLTVT.

The V gene is TRBV29-1, the J gene TRBJ1-2; 7 nucleotides agree with TRBD1. Trimming cost V 5 bases and J 6 bases; bases outside gene matches: 9. CDR1 and CDR2 (germline): SQVTM, ANQGSEA. This CDR3 is built from 13 residues. The CDR3 DNA follows: TGCAGCGTTCAGACAGGGATTTTGCATGGCTACACCTTC. Its protein is CSVQTGILHGYTF.

The chain's CDR3 is CALAAAKLFF. The CDR3 DNA follows: TGTGCCCTCGCAGCGGCAAAACTGTTTTTT. The gene calls are TRBV30 and TRBJ1-4; D is ambiguous. Trimming took 8 bases from V and 10 from J, leaving 11 bases between them. The CDR3 spans 10 residues. Germline-derived CDR1 and CDR2 are GTSNPN and SVGIG (reference sequence).

The gene calls are TRBV11-3 and TRBJ2-7; 8 positions match TRBD2. Germline lookup yields CDR1 SGHNT and CDR2 YENEEA. Germline trimming cut 5 bases from V and 6 bases from J; bases unmatched to any gene: 6. The CDR3 sequence is 13 residues long. The CDR3 coding sequence is TGTGCCAGCAGCGCTCAGCGGGAGCGCGAGCAGTACTTC. Translation gives CASSAQREREQYF.

V gene TRBV27 combines with J gene TRBJ2-3; no clear D. Trimming took off 3 bases at V and 1 base at J, with 11 bases between the two ends. This CDR3 has 15 amino acids. CDR1 is MNHEY and CDR2 is SMNVEV in the germline V gene (reference sequence). The CDR3 reads CASSFMPRGTDTQYF. The CDR3 nucleotides read TGTGCCAGCAGTTTTATGCCCCGGGGCACAGATACGCAGTATTTT.

The V call is TRBV2, the J call TRBJ2-1; no reliable D call. The CDR3 is 13 residues long. Deletions cut 6 bases from V and 9 bases from J, with 15 bases between. CDR1 and CDR2 (germline): SNHLY, FYNNEI. The CDR3 sequence is CASSLYTGIEQFF. Here the CDR3 DNA reads TGTGCCAGCAGCCTGTATACTGGGATTGAGCAGTTCTTC.

A note on this clone: In the same sample, other DNA sequences code for this CDR3. This chain joins TRBV28 and TRBJ1-1, with TRBD1 matching 8 bases. Germline CDR1 reads MDHEN; CDR2 reads SYDVKM. CDR3 length: 14 amino acids. The junction had 5 bases not matched to a gene; V was cut back by 5 bases and J by 3 bases. The CDR3: CASSSGQGDTEAFF. CDR3 in DNA: TGTGCCAGCAGTAGCGGACAGGGAGACACTGAAGCTTTCTTT.

The chain is built from TRBV28 and TRBJ2-2, with a tentative D call TRBD2 (7 bases). Trimming pared 5 bases from V and 5 bases from J, leaving 21 bases between. The germline CDR1 and CDR2 sequences are MDHEN and SYDVKM. CDR3 length: 17 residues. The CDR3, as DNA: TGTGCCAGCAGTCTCCTCCCGGGGGGCCGCAGGACCGGGGAGCTGTTTTTT. It encodes CASSLLPGGRRTGELFF.

The chain links TRBV5-1 to TRBJ1-1, with D tentatively TRBD1 (5 bases). The CDR3 covers 14 residues. V was trimmed by 3 bases and J by 1 base, leaving 10 bases between them. CDR1 SGHRS and CDR2 YFSETQ come from the germline V gene. DNA of the CDR3: TGCGCCAGCAGCTCCGGGGGAGCGAACACTGAAGCTTTCTTT. This codes for CASSSGGANTEAFF.

The V gene is TRBV5-4, the J gene TRBJ2-1; 7 bases align to TRBD2. The CDR3 consists of 15 residues. V trimming: 4 bases; J trimming: 1 base; junction bases outside the gene matches: 5. The germline V gene has CDR1 SGHNT and CDR2 YYREEE (reference sequence). The CDR3 reads CASSPSSGSYNEQFF. In DNA, the CDR3 is TGTGCCAGCAGCCCATCTAGCGGTTCCTACAATGAGCAGTTCTTC.

This chain uses TRBV10-3 with TRBJ1-3, with D possibly being TRBD1 (6 bases). This CDR3 is built from 14 residues. Trimming shortened V by 9 bases and J by 0 bases, and 12 bases separated the two germline ends. Germline V gene lookup returns CDR1 ENHRY and CDR2 SYGVKD. CDR3 nucleotide sequence: TGTGCCATAAGGACAGAACACTCTGGAAACACCATATATTTT. Its translation: CAIRTEHSGNTIYF.

In its sample, this clone was seen a few times. V usage is TRBV28 and J usage is TRBJ2-2; tentative D call: TRBD1 (6 bases). The CDR3 extends over 15 amino acids. Germline CDR1 and CDR2: MDHEN and SYDVKM. Trimming left V 3 bases short and J 3 bases short, with 11 bases between. The CDR3, as DNA: TGTGCCAGCAGTTTGACAGGAAGTTACACCGGGGAGCTGTTTTTT. As protein: CASSLTGSYTGELFF.

V gene TRBV7-3 combines with J gene TRBJ2-3; D remains ambiguous. Germline V gene sequence: CDR1 SGHTA, CDR2 FQGTGA. Trimming removed 5 bases from V and 4 bases from J, with 16 bases in between. CDR3 length: 15 residues. The CDR3 coding sequence is TGTGCCAGCAGCCCAAGACTGGCCGGGTCAGATACGCAGTATTTT. This gives the protein CASSPRLAGSDTQYF.